This T cell receptor (beta chain) was sequenced in a study of cytomegalovirus exposure and HLA in healthy donors. Primers: 60 Vbeta forward and 13 Jbeta reverse. Data came from immunoSEQ multiplex PCR; TCRdb stores just in-frame clones and leaves some out. Of fewer than 200,000 clones detected, about 76% appear once; the ten largest clones hold under 5.5%. The length of the CDR3 is 13 residues. Germline CDR1 MNHEY, CDR2 SVGAGI. V lost 6 bases, J lost 5 bases, and 13 bases lay in between. This TCR derives from a woman aged 18 to 35 in good health and CMV-seropositive. Input material: PBMCs. The chain combines TRBV6-5 with TRBJ2-5; D gene ambiguous. CDR3 nucleotides: TGTGCCAGCAGCCCCGGTTTCGGGGAGACCCAGTACTTC. The encoded protein is CASSPGFGETQYF.